This is a list of T cell receptor beta chains from one sample in a study of T cell changes during pregnancy in multiple sclerosis. TCRdb keeps only in-frame clones here, not all; method: immunoSEQ multiplex PCR. In the table there are 18,000 or so clones, about 88% of which are singletons. The sample here was CD4+ T cells from peripheral blood mononuclear cells, taken in the first trimester of pregnancy. These TCRs come from a female donor in good health, enrolled as a control in a pregnancy study. Each CDR3 is given with its conserved first and last residue. A D gene is named only where the DNA matches it firmly. A clone size is listed for some rows: how often the clone was seen (once, few, many), or a class if it is expanded.

j_gene,d_gene,abundance,v_gene,CDR3aa,CDR3nt
TRBJ1-1,.,.,TRBV7-8,CASIGHLNTEAFF,TGTGCCAGTATCGGACACCTGAACACTGAAGCTTTCTTT
TRBJ2-2,TRBD2,.,TRBV9,CASTLGEAGGVTGELFF,TGTGCCAGCACCCTGGGGGAAGCGGGAGGGGTGACCGGGGAGCTGTTTTTT
TRBJ2-5,TRBD2,.,TRBV5-6,CASSLGGREQETQYF,TGTGCCAGCAGCTTGGGCGGGAGGGAACAAGAGACCCAGTACTTC
TRBJ2-3,.,.,TRBV7-2,CASSLVPGPDTQYF,TGTGCCAGCAGCTTAGTCCCGGGTCCAGATACGCAGTATTTT
TRBJ2-1,.,medium-sized,TRBV2,CASSEPFRNEQFF,TGTGCCAGCAGTGAACCATTCAGAAATGAGCAGTTCTTC
TRBJ1-5,TRBD1,.,TRBV7-9,CASSADRGPGQPQHF,TGTGCCAGCAGCGCGGACAGGGGGCCGGGACAGCCCCAGCATTTT
TRBJ1-2,.,.,TRBV30,CAWRDMANYGYTF,TGTGCCTGGCGGGACATGGCTAACTATGGCTACACCTTC
TRBJ1-2,TRBD1,.,TRBV11-3,CASSLGDRADF,TGTGCCAGCAGCTTAGGGGACAGAGCCGACTTC
TRBJ2-1,.,.,TRBV7-2,CASSGYGGAASSYNEQFF,TGTGCCAGCAGTGGGTACGGCGGAGCGGCTAGCTCCTACAATGAGCAGTTCTTC
TRBJ2-5,TRBD1,.,TRBV12-5,CASGGGQGIQETQYF,TGTGCTAGTGGTGGGGGACAGGGGATTCAAGAGACCCAGTACTTC
TRBJ1-1,.,.,TRBV18,CASSPKGVWGTEAFF,TGTGCCAGCTCACCTAAAGGGGTCTGGGGCACTGAAGCTTTCTTT
TRBJ2-2,TRBD2,.,TRBV30,CAWSGTSDTGELFF,TGTGCCTGGAGTGGGACTAGCGACACCGGGGAGCTGTTTTTT
TRBJ2-3,TRBD2,.,TRBV5-4,CASSLGLAGQTDTQYF,TGTGCCAGCAGCTTGGGGCTAGCGGGTCAGACAGATACGCAGTATTTT
TRBJ2-3,.,.,TRBV5-1,CASSPGGLTDTQYF,TGCGCCAGCAGCCCAGGGGGGCTCACAGATACGCAGTATTTT
TRBJ2-2,.,.,TRBV12-2,CASRLKERREGPEHRGAVF,TGTGCAAGTCGCTTAAAAGAGCGGCGGGAGGGCCCTGAACACCGGGGAGCTGTTTTT
TRBJ1-1,.,.,TRBV30,CAYTPVQGRTEAFF,TGTGCCTACACACCAGTACAGGGAAGGACTGAAGCTTTCTTT
TRBJ2-7,TRBD2,.,TRBV7-2,CASSLVTSGRLFEQYF,TGTGCCAGCAGCTTAGTAACTAGCGGGAGACTATTCGAGCAGTACTTC
TRBJ2-1,TRBD1,.,TRBV7-6,CASSSGTGGVRQFF,TGTGCCAGCAGCTCTGGGACAGGGGGCGTTAGGCAGTTCTTC
TRBJ2-2,TRBD1,.,TRBV7-8,CASSYPGTGHTGELFF,TGTGCCAGCAGCTATCCCGGGACAGGGCACACCGGGGAGCTGTTTTTT
TRBJ2-3,TRBD1,.,TRBV7-2,CASGYRGRTDTQYF,TGTGCCAGCGGATACAGGGGAAGGACAGATACGCAGTATTTT
TRBJ2-1,TRBD2,.,TRBV10-3,CAITPSLAGGAYNEQFF,TGTGCCATCACTCCATCCCTAGCGGGGGGCGCCTACAATGAGCAGTTCTTC
TRBJ2-7,TRBD2,.,TRBV6-4,CASRDPGGPDYEQYF,TGTGCCAGCAGGGATCCGGGGGGGCCAGACTACGAGCAGTACTTC
TRBJ2-7,.,.,TRBV11-2,CASSPLDSYEQYF,TGTGCCAGCAGCCCCCTTGACAGCTACGAGCAGTACTTC
TRBJ1-1,TRBD1,.,TRBV2,CANWTPGQGTAFF,TGTGCCAACTGGACTCCGGGACAGGGGACGGCTTTCTTT
TRBJ2-7,TRBD2,.,TRBV5-5,CASSFSGGPYEQYF,TGTGCCAGCAGCTTTAGCGGGGGCCCCTACGAGCAGTACTTC
TRBJ1-1,TRBD1,once,TRBV9,CASKDRTGGTEAFF,TGTGCCAGCAAGGATCGCACAGGGGGCACTGAAGCTTTCTTT